This T cell receptor beta chain came from a study of PD-1 blockade in classical Hodgkin lymphoma. Details on this clone: Its antigen is as yet unknown.

With V trimmed by 5 bases and J by 6 bases, 8 bases remained unmatched. This CDR3 region has 14 residues. CDR1 and CDR2 (germline): GTSNPN, SVGIG (reference sequence). Sequencing was performed with immunoSEQ multiplex PCR; in TCRdb, only in-frame clones are kept and a portion is missing. This sample has some 21,000 clones, with around 85% found just once. The study's findings and limits: CD4+ TCR diversity climbed significantly by C4D1, unlike CD8+ TCR diversity. Compared with healthy donors, newly diagnosed patients reportedly showed lower baseline TCR diversity.

The time point denotes: cycle 4 day 1 (C4D1), after more than 5 weeks of nivolumab. All patients experienced relapse after autologous stem cell transplantation, and brentuximab vedotin exposure was variable. Complete response, partial response or progressive disease constituted the best response categories observed. This sequence originates from a human donor with classical Hodgkin lymphoma. Material: peripheral blood mononuclear cells (PBMCs), obtained before the fourth cycle of nivolumab. The genes are TRBV30 and TRBJ1-5; TRBD1 agrees at 9 bases. In DNA, the CDR3 is TGTGCCTGGTCCACAGGGGGCATGGGTCAGCCCCAGCATTTT. It translates to CAWSTGGMGQPQHF.